This TCR beta chain came from a study of blood T cell repertoires in COVID-19. V lost 2 bases and J 0 bases, leaving 22 bases between the germline ends. The germline gives CDR1 LGHNA, CDR2 YSLEER. The CDR3 length is 20 residues. Sequenced by immunoSEQ multiplex PCR; TCRdb stores in-frame clones only, minus some. In the table there are almost 250,000 clones, 75% to 90% of which are singletons. The study recruited people aged roughly 18 to 100 years across 20 to 30 US areas. The rearrangement joins TRBV4-3 to TRBJ1-4, with a possible D match to TRBD1 (6 bases). This sequence originates from a woman aged 30 to 39 who had recovered from COVID-19. Sequencing input: PBMCs or T cells enriched from blood (not recorded which). The CDR3, as DNA: TGCGCCAGCAGCCAACATTCCTCTCAAAACAGGGCCCCAACTAATGAAAAACTGTTTTTT. Protein product: CASSQHSSQNRAPTNEKLFF.